This TCR beta chain is drawn from a study of CD8+ T cells in alopecia areata. On the study more broadly: Oral tofacitinib (5 to 10 mg twice daily) was administered to treated patients.

Only a few counts were recorded for this clone. V lost 0 bases, J lost 3 bases, and 18 bases lay in between. The CDR3 runs to 17 residues. Germline lookup yields CDR1 ENHRY and CDR2 SYGVKD. cDNA prepared by RNA extraction and subsequent reverse transcription served as the template for sequencing. Repertoires were generated with immunoSEQ multiplex PCR, while TCRdb's copy carries only in-frame clones and drops some. The sample has over 100,000 clones; 49% are singletons. This TCR derives from a human donor with alopecia areata. V and J are TRBV10-3 and TRBJ2-7; no firm D call. The sequencing used CD8+ T cells sorted from blood, collected at week 0. CDR3 in amino acids: CAISESADGPLGYEQYF. CDR3 bases: TGTGCCATCAGTGAGTCGGCAGACGGGCCCCTGGGCTACGAGCAGTACTTC.